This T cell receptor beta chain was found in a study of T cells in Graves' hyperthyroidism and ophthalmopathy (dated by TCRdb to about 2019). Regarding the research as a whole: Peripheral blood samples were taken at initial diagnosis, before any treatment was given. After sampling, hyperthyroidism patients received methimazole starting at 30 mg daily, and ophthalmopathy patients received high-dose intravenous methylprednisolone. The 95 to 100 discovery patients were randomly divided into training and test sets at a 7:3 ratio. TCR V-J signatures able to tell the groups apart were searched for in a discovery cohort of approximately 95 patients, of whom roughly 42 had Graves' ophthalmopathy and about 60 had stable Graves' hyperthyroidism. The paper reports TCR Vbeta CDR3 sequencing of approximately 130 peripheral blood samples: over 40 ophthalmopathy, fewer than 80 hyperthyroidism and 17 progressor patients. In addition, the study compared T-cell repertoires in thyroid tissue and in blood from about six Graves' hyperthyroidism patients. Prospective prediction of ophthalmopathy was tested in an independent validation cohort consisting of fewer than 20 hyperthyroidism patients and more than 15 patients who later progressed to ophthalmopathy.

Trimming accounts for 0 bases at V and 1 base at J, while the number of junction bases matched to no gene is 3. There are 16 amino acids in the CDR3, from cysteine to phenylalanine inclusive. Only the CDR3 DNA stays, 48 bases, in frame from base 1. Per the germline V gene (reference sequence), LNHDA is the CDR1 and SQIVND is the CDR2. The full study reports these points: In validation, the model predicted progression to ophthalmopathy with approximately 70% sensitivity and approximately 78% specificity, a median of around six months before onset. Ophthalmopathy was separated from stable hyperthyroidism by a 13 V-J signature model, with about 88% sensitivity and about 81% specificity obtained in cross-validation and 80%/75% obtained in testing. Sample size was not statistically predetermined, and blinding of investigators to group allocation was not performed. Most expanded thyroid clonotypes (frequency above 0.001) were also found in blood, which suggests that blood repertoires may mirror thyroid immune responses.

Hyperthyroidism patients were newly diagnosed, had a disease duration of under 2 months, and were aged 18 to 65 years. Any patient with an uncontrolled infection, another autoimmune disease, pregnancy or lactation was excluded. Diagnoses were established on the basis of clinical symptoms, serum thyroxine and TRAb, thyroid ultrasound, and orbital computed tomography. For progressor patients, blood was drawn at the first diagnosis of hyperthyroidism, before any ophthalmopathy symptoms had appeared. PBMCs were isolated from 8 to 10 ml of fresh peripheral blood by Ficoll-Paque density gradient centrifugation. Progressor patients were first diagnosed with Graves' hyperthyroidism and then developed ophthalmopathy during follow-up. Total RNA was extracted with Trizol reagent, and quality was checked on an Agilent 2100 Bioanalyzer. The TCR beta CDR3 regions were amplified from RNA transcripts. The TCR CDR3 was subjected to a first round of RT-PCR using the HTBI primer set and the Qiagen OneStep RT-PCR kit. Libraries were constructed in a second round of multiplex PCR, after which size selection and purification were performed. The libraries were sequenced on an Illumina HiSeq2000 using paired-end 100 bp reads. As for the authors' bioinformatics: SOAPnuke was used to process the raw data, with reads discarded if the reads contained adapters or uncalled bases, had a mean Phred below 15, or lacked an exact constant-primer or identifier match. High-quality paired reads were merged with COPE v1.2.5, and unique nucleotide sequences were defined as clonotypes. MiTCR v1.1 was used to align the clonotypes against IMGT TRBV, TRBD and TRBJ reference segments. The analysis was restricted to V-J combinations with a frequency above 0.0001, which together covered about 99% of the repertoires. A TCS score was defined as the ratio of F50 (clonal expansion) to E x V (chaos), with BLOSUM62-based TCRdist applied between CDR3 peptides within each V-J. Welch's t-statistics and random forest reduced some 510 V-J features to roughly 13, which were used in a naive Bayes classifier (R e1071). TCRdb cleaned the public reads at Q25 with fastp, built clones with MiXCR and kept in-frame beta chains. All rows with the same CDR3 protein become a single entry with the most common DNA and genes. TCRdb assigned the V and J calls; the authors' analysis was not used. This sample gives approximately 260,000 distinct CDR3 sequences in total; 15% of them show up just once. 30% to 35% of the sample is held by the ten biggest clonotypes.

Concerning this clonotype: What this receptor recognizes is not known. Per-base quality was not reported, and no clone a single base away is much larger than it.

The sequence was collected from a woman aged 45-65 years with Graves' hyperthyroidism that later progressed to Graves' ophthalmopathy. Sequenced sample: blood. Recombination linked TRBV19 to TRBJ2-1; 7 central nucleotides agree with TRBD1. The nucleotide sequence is TGTGCCAGTAGTATAGACCCGGACAGGTCCTACAATGAGCAGTTCTTC. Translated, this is CASSIDPDRSYNEQFF.